One sample yielded the 24 T cell receptor beta chains listed below, sequenced in a study of cytomegalovirus exposure and HLA in healthy donors. The PCR employed 60 Vbeta primers together with 13 Jbeta primers. Clones were sequenced by immunoSEQ multiplex PCR, and TCRdb holds only the in-frame ones, with some missing. The sample holds 150,000 to 180,000 clones, roughly 83% seen once. The specimen was PBMCs. These receptors were collected from a young man in good health and CMV-seropositive.

The genes are TRBV14 and TRBJ2-2; the D gene is possibly TRBD1 (7 bases). The CDR3 contains 16 residues. Trimming left V 7 bases short and J 1 base short, with 16 bases between. Germline V CDR1 and CDR2: SGHDN, FVKESK. The CDR3 DNA is TGTGCCAGCAACGGAGGTCAGGGGGGGAACACCGGGGAGCTGTTTTTT. Its translation: CASNGGQGGNTGELFF.

The gene calls are TRBV6-5 and TRBJ2-2, with 10 positions matching TRBD1. The CDR3 runs to 15 residues. V was clipped by 5 bases and J by 2 bases; unmatched bases: 2. Per the germline V gene, CDR1 is MNHEY and CDR2 is SVGAGI. The CDR3 bases are TGTGCCAGCAGTCAGACAGGGGGCAACACCGGGGAGCTGTTTTTT. It codes for CASSQTGGNTGELFF.

This rearrangement joins TRBV18 to TRBJ2-7; TRBD1 aligns across 9 bases. The ends lost 3 bases at V and 7 bases at J; junction bases unmatched: 7. Germline V gene lookup returns CDR1 KGHSH and CDR2 LQKENI. This CDR3 spans 14 amino acids. CDR3 sequence reads: CASSPRGQGKEQYF. CDR3 nucleotide sequence: TGTGCCAGCTCACCTCGAGGACAGGGGAAAGAGCAGTACTTC.

The V and J genes are TRBV7-3 and TRBJ2-2; the D gene is possibly TRBD2 (5 bases). There are 15 residues in the CDR3. Between the trimmed V and J ends, which lost 1 base and 5 bases, there was a span of 11 bases. CDR1 and CDR2 from the germline V gene are SGHTA and FQGTGA. Here the CDR3 reads CASSLSRDRTGELFF. The CDR3 DNA follows: TGTGCCAGCAGCTTAAGTCGGGATCGGACCGGGGAGCTGTTTTTT.

This chain links TRBV7-3 with TRBJ2-1; 10 bases align to TRBD2. V trimming: 5 bases; J trimming: 2 bases; junction bases outside the gene matches: 15. CDR1 is SGHTA and CDR2 is FQGTGA in the germline V gene. This CDR3 has 19 amino acids. CDR3 loop: CASSPRGAGGPVPYNEQFF. CDR3 bases: TGTGCCAGCAGCCCCCGGGGAGCGGGGGGGCCGGTCCCCTACAATGAGCAGTTCTTC.

The gene calls are TRBV7-3 and TRBJ1-1, with TRBD1 matching over 11 bases. CDR1 is SGHTA and CDR2 is FQGTGA in the germline V gene. This CDR3 spans 15 amino acids. V dropped 5 bases and J dropped 5; count of bases not matched to a gene: 7. CDR3 protein: CASSRGTGGLTEAFF. CDR3 DNA: TGTGCCAGCAGCCGAGGGACAGGGGGGTTAACTGAAGCTTTCTTT.

The chain recombines TRBV6-5 with TRBJ1-6, with 9 bases lining up with TRBD1. This CDR3 is 16 amino acids long. V trimming: 4 bases; J trimming: 6 bases; junction bases outside the gene matches: 7. CDR1 MNHEY and CDR2 SVGAGI come from the germline V gene. CDR3: CASSSGQGRFNSPLHF. CDR3 bases: TGTGCCAGCAGTTCGGGACAGGGAAGATTTAATTCACCCCTCCACTTT.

This chain uses TRBV5-1 with TRBJ2-7; D might be TRBD2 (5 bases). The CDR3 runs 15 residues. Looked up from germline, CDR1 is SGHRS and CDR2 is YFSETQ. V was trimmed by 4 bases and J by 3 bases, leaving 17 bases between them. CDR3 sequence (DNA): TGCGCCAGCAGCAAGGTAGTGCCCGGGGACTACGAGCAGTACTTC. Its protein product is CASSKVVPGDYEQYF.

This clone was seen only a few times. The rearrangement joins TRBV18 to TRBJ2-3, with D unresolved. V was shortened by 3 bases and J by 3 bases, with 7 bases between the two germline ends. CDR3 length: 13 amino acids. Germline CDR1 is KGHSH and CDR2 is LQKENI. The chain's CDR3 is CASSPAETDTQYF. The DNA for the CDR3 is TGTGCCAGCTCACCCGCAGAAACAGATACGCAGTATTTT.

The V and J genes are TRBV28 and TRBJ1-3; perhaps TRBD1 as D (5 bases). The germline CDR1 and CDR2 sequences are MDHEN and SYDVKM. Trimming cost V 1 base and J 3 bases, with 19 bases left between them. The CDR3 is 18 amino acids. This CDR3 is CASSLFGTSRRRGNTIYF. The CDR3 DNA follows: TGTGCCAGCAGTTTATTTGGGACTTCCAGGCGACGTGGAAACACCATATATTTT.

The chain is built from TRBV15 and TRBJ1-2, with D unclear. The germline gives CDR1 LNHNV, CDR2 YYDKDF (reference sequence). V was cut by 1 base and J by 5 bases, with 11 bases left in between. The CDR3 totals 14 residues. The CDR3 region is CATSRVRGDYGYTF. CDR3 coding DNA: TGTGCCACCAGCAGAGTGCGAGGCGATTATGGCTACACCTTC.

The chain has TRBV6-1 and TRBJ1-6, with 7 bases fitting TRBD1. After removal of 4 bases from V and 8 bases from J, the junction contained 5 bases not matched to a gene. Per germline, CDR1 MNHNS and CDR2 SASEGT. This CDR3 has 14 residues. CDR3 in amino acids: CASSGGTAHSPLHF. The DNA of the CDR3 is TGTGCCAGCAGTGGGGGGACAGCTCATTCACCCCTCCACTTT.

This sequence joins TRBV5-6 and TRBJ1-2; possible D gene TRBD1, 6 bases. V gave up 4 bases and J gave up 8 bases, with 18 bases separating them. CDR1 and CDR2 from the germline V gene are SGHDT and YYEEEE. The CDR3 runs to 14 residues. The CDR3 loop is CASSLTGLGLGYTF. CDR3 nucleotide sequence: TGTGCCAGCAGCCTTACAGGGTTGGGGCTGGGCTACACCTTC.

The chain recombines TRBV2 with TRBJ2-1; 12 bases map to TRBD2. The trim removed 6 bases at V and 5 bases at J, leaving 5 bases unmatched. The CDR3 length is 15 residues. CDR1 and CDR2 from the germline V gene are SNHLY and FYNNEI. This chain's CDR3 is CASRGTSGPDNEQFF. The CDR3 DNA reads as TGTGCCAGCAGGGGGACTAGCGGGCCTGACAATGAGCAGTTCTTC.

The chain links TRBV29-1 to TRBJ2-7; the D gene is possibly TRBD2 (7 bases). Germline V CDR1 and CDR2: SQVTM, ANQGSEA. The CDR3 loop spans 12 amino acids. V dropped 2 bases and J dropped 7 bases, with 12 bases sitting between them. In DNA, the CDR3 is TGCAGCGTTGAAAAGGGGGGGATGGAGCAGTACTTC. Translation gives CSVEKGGMEQYF.

The gene calls are TRBV27 and TRBJ1-4; 7 bases map to TRBD1. This CDR3 contains 14 residues. J gave up 6 bases and V 6 bases, and 7 bases lay outside the gene matches. Germline CDR1 is MNHEY and CDR2 is SMNVEV (reference sequence). CDR3 amino acids: CASRRQGVDEKLFF. The CDR3 DNA follows: TGTGCCAGCAGGAGACAGGGAGTTGATGAAAAACTGTTTTTT.

The V call is TRBV29-1, the J call TRBJ2-7; D is possibly TRBD1 (6 bases). V lost 4 bases and J lost 5, with 12 bases in between. The germline CDR1 and CDR2 sequences are SQVTM and ANQGSEA. CDR3 length: 12 residues. The CDR3, as DNA: TGCAGCGTTGCGAAACAGGGTGACGAGCAGTACTTC. Its translation is CSVAKQGDEQYF.

CDR3 sequence (DNA): TGTGCCAGTAGTATATCGGGAGATCACAACAATGAGCAGTTCTTC. It yields the protein CASSISGDHNNEQFF. The chain employs TRBV19 and TRBJ2-1, with TRBD2 as a possible D gene (6 bases). From germline, CDR1 is LNHDA and CDR2 SQIVND (reference sequence). The CDR3 has 15 residues. V gave up 2 bases and J gave up 5 bases, with 13 bases separating them.

CDR3: CASSPPSGETQYF. DNA for the CDR3: TGTGCCAGCTCACCACCGTCGGGGGAGACCCAGTACTTC. The chain employs TRBV18 and TRBJ2-5, with D perhaps matching TRBD2 (5 bases). Between the trimmed V and J ends, which lost 0 bases and 5 bases, there was a span of 7 bases. The CDR3 sequence is 13 residues long. The germline gives CDR1 KGHSH, CDR2 LQKENI.

The chain couples TRBV7-2 to TRBJ2-3, with TRBD2 identical over 10 bases. The V gene's germline CDR1 is SGHTA and CDR2 FQGNSA. V trimming: 5 bases; J trimming: 1 base; junction bases outside the gene matches: 3. The CDR3 is 15 residues long. This CDR3 is CASSRGTSGTDTQYF. CDR3 sequence (DNA): TGTGCCAGCAGCAGGGGGACTAGCGGCACAGATACGCAGTATTTT.

V and J are TRBV7-9 and TRBJ2-5, with a weak D call TRBD2 (5 bases). Looked up from germline, CDR1 is SEHNR and CDR2 is FQNEAQ (reference sequence). This CDR3 has 13 residues. V was shortened by 6 bases and J by 4 bases, with 12 bases between the two germline ends. The CDR3 bases are TGTGCCAGCAGTCCGGACGGAGGAGAGACCCAGTACTTC. Translation gives CASSPDGGETQYF.

The V and J genes are TRBV28 and TRBJ2-5, with a tentative D call TRBD2 (5 bases). This CDR3 has 17 residues. CDR1 and CDR2 (germline): MDHEN, SYDVKM. V shed 4 bases and J shed 0 bases, with 18 bases lying between them. CDR3 sequence: CASSSAGRGWYQETQYF. Here the CDR3 DNA reads TGTGCCAGCAGTTCCGCGGGTAGAGGTTGGTACCAAGAGACCCAGTACTTC. Supplemented by reference TRBV28 and TRBJ2-5, the full variable domain reads DVKVTQSSRYLVKRTGEKVFLECVQDMDHENMFWYRQDPGLGLRLIYFSYDVKMKEKGDIPEGYSVSREKKERFSLILESASTNQTSMYLCASSSAGRGWYQETQYFGPGTRLLVL.

V is TRBV30 and J is TRBJ2-2; TRBD2 might be the D (6 bases). Germline V gene data show CDR1 as GTSNPN and CDR2 as SVGIG (reference sequence). With 3 bases removed from V and 3 bases from J, the gap between germline ends came to 14 bases. The CDR3 has 15 residues. CDR3 nucleotide sequence: TGTGCCTGGAGGTCCGTCGCGGGATACACCGGGGAGCTGTTTTTT. This translates into CAWRSVAGYTGELFF.

The gene calls are TRBV6-6 and TRBJ1-4, with 7 bases identical to TRBD1. J gave up 8 bases and V 0 bases, and 3 bases lay outside the gene matches. The V gene's germline CDR1 is MNHNY and CDR2 SVGAGI (reference sequence). The CDR3 consists of 14 residues. DNA of the CDR3: TGTGCCAGCAGTTACTCAGGGGGCAAGGAAAAACTGTTTTTT. It translates to CASSYSGGKEKLFF.